One and the same sample provided the 14 T cell receptor beta chains below, sequenced in a study of cytomegalovirus exposure and HLA in healthy donors. Vbeta (60) and Jbeta (13) primers were used in the PCR. The protocol was immunoSEQ multiplex PCR, while the TCRdb copy is restricted to in-frame clones and leaves out a portion. The sample lists about 180,000 clones, 77% occurring once. The sample taken for sequencing was PBMCs. Source of these receptors: a man aged 18 to 29 in good health and CMV-seronegative.

Regarding this clone: The junction departs from germline at one end; a sequencing error may be responsible. The V call is TRBV7-8, the J call TRBJ1-2; possibly TRBD1 for D (6 bases). Looked up from germline, CDR1 is SGHVS and CDR2 is FQNEAQ. The CDR3 length is 16 residues. CDR3 sequence: CASSLGQASTNYGYIF. The CDR3 bases are TGTGCCAGCAGCTTAGGACAGGCCAGCACTAACTATGGCTACATCTTC.

This chain uses TRBV5-4 with TRBJ1-1; no clear D. CDR1 and CDR2 from the germline V gene are SGHNT and YYREEE (reference sequence). The CDR3 is 14 residues long. The V end was cut by 4 bases, the J end by 11 bases, with 21 bases between. CDR3 DNA sequence: TGTGCCAGCAGCCGCGGGGTAGAGGCTAAGGGTGCTTTCTTT. Amino acids: CASSRGVEAKGAFF.

Points on this clone: A read error may produce the germline difference seen at one junction end. Other DNA sequences in this specimen translate into the identical CDR3. The J gene is TRBJ2-7, the V gene TRBV20-1; D may be TRBD1 (6 bases). The CDR3 runs 11 residues. Germline values: CDR1 DFQATT, CDR2 SNEGSKA (reference sequence). The CDR3, as DNA: TGCAGTGCAAGAGGGGGAGACGAGCAGTACTTC. This codes for CSARGGDEQYF.

The chain joins TRBV7-3 to TRBJ2-2; 8 bases line up with TRBD1. V lost 4 bases, J lost 0 bases, and 1 base stayed unmatched. This CDR3 spans 15 amino acids. From germline, CDR1 is SGHTA and CDR2 FQGTGA. As DNA, the CDR3 is TGTGCCAGCAGCTCGACAGGGGCGAACACCGGGGAGCTGTTTTTT. Protein sequence: CASSSTGANTGELFF.

This rearrangement joins TRBV6-6 to TRBJ1-5, with a tentative D call TRBD1 (5 bases). CDR3 length: 15 amino acids. V shed 0 bases and J shed 1 base, with 7 bases lying between them. The germline CDR1 and CDR2 sequences are MNHNY and SVGAGI (reference sequence). CDR3 amino acids: CASSYSGVSNQPQHF. The CDR3 bases are TGTGCCAGCAGTTACTCAGGGGTCAGCAATCAGCCCCAGCATTTT.

The chain is built from TRBV23-1 and TRBJ1-6, with 9 bases matching TRBD1. TRBV23-1 is sorted into the ORF group, with uncertain function. V lost 10 bases to trimming and J lost 8 bases; unmatched junction nucleotides: 18. The CDR3 sequence is 17 residues long. Written as DNA, the CDR3 is TGCGCCACCCCGGGACAGGGACCTTGCGCCCCTCATTCACCCCTCCACTTT. This translates into CATPGQGPCAPHSPLHF.

Only a few counts were recorded for this clone. V and J are TRBV7-2 and TRBJ2-2; perhaps TRBD1 as D (5 bases). V was clipped by 8 bases and J by 6 bases, with 16 bases between them. The CDR3 contains 14 residues. CDR1 is SGHTA, CDR2 FQGNSA, per germline. Here the CDR3 DNA reads TGTGCCAGCGCTCAGGGATTCACGGCCGGGGAGCTGTTTTTT. It specifies CASAQGFTAGELFF.

The rearrangement links TRBV13 to TRBJ2-7; 11 bases align to TRBD2. The CDR3 loop spans 15 amino acids. Germline V gene sequence: CDR1 PRHDT, CDR2 FYEKMQ (reference sequence). V lost 10 bases and J lost 2; bases outside the gene matches: 10. The CDR3 is CATSLAGGFTYEQYF. As DNA, the CDR3 is TGTGCCACCTCCCTAGCGGGGGGTTTTACCTACGAGCAGTACTTC.

This chain links TRBV7-8 with TRBJ1-4, with D possibly matching TRBD1 (5 bases). Trimming removed 6 bases from V and 4 bases from J, with 15 bases in between. The CDR3 length is 15 residues. Germline V CDR1 and CDR2: SGHVS, FQNEAQ. CDR3 in DNA: TGTGCCAGCAGGTTTGGCGGGGGAGGTAATGAAAAACTGTTTTTT. Residues: CASRFGGGGNEKLFF.

The rearrangement joins TRBV18 to TRBJ1-2; D might be TRBD1 (6 bases). V dropped 2 bases and J dropped 4 bases, with 8 bases sitting between them. Germline assignment: CDR1 KGHSH and CDR2 LQKENI. The CDR3 is made up of 13 amino acids. CDR3 sequence reads: CASSPGGGYGYTF. The CDR3, as DNA: TGTGCCAGCTCACCAGGGGGCGGCTATGGCTACACCTTC.

The chain uses TRBV30 and TRBJ2-5, with TRBD2 matching 9 bases. The J call is doubtful: the DNA matches TRBJ2-7 better. Germline-derived CDR1 and CDR2 are GTSNPN and SVGIG (reference sequence). The CDR3 extends over 13 amino acids. The CDR3 DNA sequence: TGTGCCTGGAGGCGGGGGGGGTCCTACGAGCAGTACTTC. Translated, it gives CAWRRGGSYEQYF.

The chain recombines TRBV7-9 with TRBJ2-3; D remains ambiguous. CDR3 length: 13 amino acids. The germline gives CDR1 SEHNR, CDR2 FQNEAQ (reference sequence). V was trimmed by 6 bases and J by 5 bases, leaving 12 bases between them. The CDR3 sequence: CASSLVTRDTQYF. DNA for the CDR3: TGTGCCAGCAGTCTCGTTACAAGAGATACGCAGTATTTT.

This clone was picked up one time. This rearrangement joins TRBV7-2 to TRBJ2-2; 11 bases align to TRBD2. The V segment lost 0 bases and the J segment 6 bases; nucleotides outside the gene matches: 9. The CDR3 is made up of 18 amino acids. Germline values: CDR1 SGHTA, CDR2 FQGNSA. The CDR3 spells CASSLAPGSGGAAGELFF. CDR3 nucleotide sequence: TGTGCCAGCAGCTTAGCGCCGGGTAGCGGGGGGGCAGCCGGGGAGCTGTTTTTT.

There are a few counts of this clone. This chain joins TRBV2 and TRBJ1-2, with 9 nucleotides matching TRBD1. The CDR3 consists of 13 residues. Trimming cost V 5 bases and J 8 bases; bases outside gene matches: 6. The germline V gene encodes CDR1 SNHLY and CDR2 FYNNEI. The CDR3 DNA follows: TGTGCCAGCAGTTACAGGGGGCAGAAGGGCTACACCTTC. Translation gives CASSYRGQKGYTF.